The 22 T cell receptor beta chains reported below all come from one sample, sequenced in a study of cytomegalovirus exposure and HLA in healthy donors. The PCR contained 60 Vbeta and 13 Jbeta primers. Profiled with immunoSEQ multiplex PCR; TCRdb holds only in-frame clones, not every one. There are 180,000 or so clones in the sample, with almost 0.75% held by the top ten. The sample consisted of PBMCs. The receptors come from a boy aged 5-17 years in good health and CMV-seronegative.

The gene calls are TRBV4-3 and TRBJ2-7, with 8 bases matching TRBD2. The CDR3 is 16 residues long. Germline V gives CDR1 LGHNA, CDR2 YSLEER. V was pared by 3 bases and J by 3 bases, with 10 bases of the junction left unmatched. This CDR3 reads CASSQGVGRADYEQYF. The CDR3, as DNA: TGCGCCAGCAGCCAGGGGGTCGGGAGGGCTGACTACGAGCAGTACTTC.

The rearrangement uses TRBV20-1 and TRBJ2-1; D unresolved. CDR1 DFQATT and CDR2 SNEGSKA come from the germline V gene (reference sequence). V was shortened by 4 bases and J by 6 bases, with 7 bases between the two germline ends. The CDR3 is 11 residues long. The CDR3 sequence: CSAMLINEQFF. The CDR3 nucleotides read TGCAGTGCTATGCTAATCAATGAGCAGTTCTTC.

The chain recombines TRBV6-6 with TRBJ2-7; the match to TRBD2 covers 8 bases. CDR1 and CDR2 (germline): MNHNY, SVGAGI (reference sequence). This CDR3 contains 15 residues. Losses at the gene ends were 4 bases for V and 4 bases for J; bases not matched to a gene: 9. CDR3 sequence: CASSSSGGVRYEQYF. The CDR3 DNA follows: TGTGCCAGCAGTTCGAGCGGGGGTGTAAGGTACGAGCAGTACTTC.

The rearrangement links TRBV4-2 to TRBJ2-5, with 12 nucleotides matching TRBD2. The end of the DNA aligns better with TRBJ2-7, so the J call may be wrong. Germline V gene sequence: CDR1 LGHNA, CDR2 YNFKEQ. This CDR3 comprises 18 residues. The CDR3 here is CASSQESATSGGPYEQYF. DNA for the CDR3: TGTGCCAGCAGCCAAGAATCCGCGACTAGCGGGGGTCCCTACGAGCAGTACTTC.

The genes are TRBV6-5 and TRBJ1-2; D remains ambiguous. Trimming left V 5 bases short and J 4 bases short, with 11 bases between. Germline lookup yields CDR1 MNHEY and CDR2 SVGAGI. The CDR3 has 13 residues. This CDR3 is CASSNPKLYGYTF. In DNA form, the CDR3 reads TGTGCCAGCAGTAACCCGAAACTCTATGGCTACACCTTC.

The V gene is TRBV6-4, the J gene TRBJ1-6, with D possibly TRBD1 on 6 matching bases. Trimming pared 0 bases from V and 6 bases from J, leaving 15 bases between. The length of the CDR3 is 17 residues. Germline V lookup: CDR1 MRHNA, CDR2 SNTAGT. The CDR3 DNA is TGTGCCAGCAGTGACTCAAGTGAGGGGGTCTCTAATTCACCCCTCCACTTT. Its translation is CASSDSSEGVSNSPLHF.

The J gene is TRBJ2-3, the V gene TRBV19, with 9 nucleotides matching TRBD1. This CDR3 has 14 residues. Per the germline V gene, CDR1 is LNHDA and CDR2 is SQIVND (reference sequence). V gave up 10 bases and J gave up 0 bases; unmatched junction bases: 5. The CDR3 region has the DNA TGTGCCACCACGGACAGGGGTAGCACAGATACGCAGTATTTT. This encodes CATTDRGSTDTQYF.

J is TRBJ1-6 and V is TRBV28; possible D gene TRBD1, 6 bases. Trimming shortened V by 3 bases and J by 6 bases, and 12 bases separated the two germline ends. The CDR3 is made up of 15 amino acids. Germline CDR1 and CDR2: MDHEN and SYDVKM. CDR3 DNA sequence: TGTGCCAGCAGTTTGGGGACAAAGAGTAATTCACCCCTCCACTTT. The encoded protein is CASSLGTKSNSPLHF.

The V call is TRBV28, the J call TRBJ1-5; D not resolved. Germline lookup yields CDR1 MDHEN and CDR2 SYDVKM. Trimming took off 3 bases at V and 0 bases at J, with 15 bases between the two ends. This CDR3 comprises 17 residues. The CDR3 DNA follows: TGTGCCAGCAGTTTTGGGCTCGCCAGGTTTAGCAATCAGCCCCAGCATTTT. The encoded protein is CASSFGLARFSNQPQHF.

The rearrangement links TRBV15 to TRBJ1-1; 8 nucleotides align to TRBD1. CDR1 LNHNV and CDR2 YYDKDF come from the germline V gene (reference sequence). Trimming removed 5 bases from V and 2 bases from J; junction bases left unmatched: 7. The CDR3 sequence is 15 residues long. The CDR3 DNA follows: TGTGCCACCAGCTCCAAGACAGGGGCCAACACTGAAGCTTTCTTT. Translated: CATSSKTGANTEAFF. The variable domain in full, with the rest retrieved from reference TRBV15 and TRBJ1-1, is DAMVIQNPRYQVTQFGKPVTLSCSQTLNHNVMYWYQQKSSQAPKLLFHYYDKDFNNEADTPDNFQSRRPNTSFCFLDIRSPGLGDTAMYLCATSSKTGANTEAFFGQGTRLTVV.

V is TRBV6-5 and J is TRBJ1-1; tentative D call: TRBD1 (5 bases). Germline V CDR1 and CDR2: MNHEY, SVGAGI. The CDR3 runs 16 residues. The V end was cut by 4 bases, the J end by 2 bases, with 17 bases between. The CDR3 is CASSSGRDSRNTEAFF. CDR3 DNA sequence: TGTGCCAGCAGTTCCGGTCGAGACAGCCGAAACACTGAAGCTTTCTTT.

The J gene is TRBJ2-3, the V gene TRBV7-9, with D possibly being TRBD2 (6 bases). Trimming stripped 11 bases from V and 0 bases from J, with 18 bases between. Germline V gene sequence: CDR1 SEHNR, CDR2 FQNEAQ (reference sequence). The CDR3 runs to 15 residues. The CDR3 nucleotides read TGTGCCGCCGGTCGCGGGGAGCTTAGCACAGATACGCAGTATTTT. This sequence encodes CAAGRGELSTDTQYF. The whole variable domain, filled in from reference TRBV7-9 and TRBJ2-3, reads DTGVSQNPRHKITKRGQNVTFRCDPISEHNRLYWYRQTLGQGPEFLTYFQNEAQLEKSRLLSDRFSAERPKGSFSTLEIQRTEQGDSAMYLCAAGRGELSTDTQYFGPGTRLTVL.

The CDR3: CASKPGLNTEAFF. DNA for the CDR3: TGTGCCAGCAAACCAGGGTTGAACACTGAAGCTTTCTTT. The chain recombines TRBV6-5 with TRBJ1-1; TRBD1 is a possible D gene (5 bases). Germline CDR1 is MNHEY and CDR2 is SVGAGI. This CDR3 has 13 residues. Trimming took 7 bases from V and 0 from J, leaving 9 bases between them.

V is TRBV5-1 and J is TRBJ2-7; tentative D call: TRBD1 (6 bases). V gave up 3 bases and J gave up 3 bases, with 13 bases separating them. The germline V gene encodes CDR1 SGHRS and CDR2 YFSETQ. This CDR3 has 14 residues. The CDR3 protein is CASSSLDSNYEQYF. Written as DNA, the CDR3 is TGCGCCAGCAGCTCCCTGGACAGCAACTACGAGCAGTACTTC.

The chain combines TRBV15 with TRBJ2-3, with D possibly matching TRBD2 (5 bases). V was trimmed by 5 bases and J by 2 bases, leaving 11 bases between them. This CDR3 is 14 amino acids long. Germline V CDR1 and CDR2: LNHNV, YYDKDF (reference sequence). The CDR3 here is CATSVRRVTDTQYF. The CDR3 bases are TGTGCCACCAGCGTACGGCGGGTCACAGATACGCAGTATTTT.

V and J are TRBV5-1 and TRBJ2-3; TRBD2 might be the D (6 bases). This CDR3 region has 14 residues. Deletions cut 4 bases from V and 6 bases from J, with 15 bases between. Looked up from germline, CDR1 is SGHRS and CDR2 is YFSETQ. CDR3 sequence (DNA): TGCGCCAGCAGCCGCGGGACTCAGCGGGATACGCAGTATTTT. It encodes CASSRGTQRDTQYF. The complete variable domain, with remaining parts taken from reference TRBV5-1 and TRBJ2-3, reads KAGVTQTPRYLIKTRGQQVTLSCSPISGHRSVSWYQQTPGQGLQFLFEYFSETQRNKGNFPGRFSGRQFSNSRSEMNVSTLELGDSALYLCASSRGTQRDTQYFGPGTRLTVL.

The chain has TRBV2 and TRBJ2-7, with D maybe TRBD2 (5 bases). The germline gives CDR1 SNHLY, CDR2 FYNNEI. The V end was cut by 7 bases, the J end by 1 base, with 20 bases between. CDR3 size: 16 residues. DNA of the CDR3: TGTGCCAGCACCTCCCGGGGTTTAGGGCGGTCCTACGAGCAGTACTTC. Amino acids: CASTSRGLGRSYEQYF.

The chain couples TRBV7-2 to TRBJ1-6; TRBD1 matches at 9 bases. Per the germline V gene, CDR1 is SGHTA and CDR2 is FQGNSA. After removal of 4 bases from V and 9 bases from J, the junction contained 7 bases not matched to a gene. The CDR3 runs 15 residues. CDR3 amino acids: CASSSQQGARSPLHF. Written as DNA, the CDR3 is TGTGCCAGCAGCTCACAACAGGGGGCGCGTTCACCCCTCCACTTT.

The V and J genes are TRBV11-3 and TRBJ1-1; D is perhaps TRBD1 (5 bases). There are 13 residues in the CDR3. Germline V gene lookup returns CDR1 SGHNT and CDR2 YENEEA. Deletions cut 3 bases from V and 11 bases from J, with 16 bases between. The CDR3 sequence: CASSLYPGLMAFF. CDR3 sequence (DNA): TGTGCCAGCAGCTTGTACCCGGGACTTATGGCTTTCTTT.

The gene calls are TRBV15 and TRBJ2-7; D is unclear. Between the trimmed V and J ends, which lost 0 bases and 4 bases, there was a span of 10 bases. CDR1 and CDR2 (germline): LNHNV, YYDKDF (reference sequence). The CDR3 spans 14 residues. As DNA, the CDR3 is TGTGCCACCAGCAGAGATCTGTCCGGGTACGAGCAGTACTTC. As protein: CATSRDLSGYEQYF.

The V gene is TRBV30, the J gene TRBJ1-1, with D possibly being TRBD1 (6 bases). The germline V gene encodes CDR1 GTSNPN and CDR2 SVGIG (reference sequence). The CDR3 loop spans 10 amino acids. The V end was cut by 6 bases, the J end by 11 bases, with 13 bases between. CDR3 nucleotide sequence: TGTGCCTGTGAAGAGGGGGGGGCTTTCTTT. This sequence encodes CACEEGGAFF. Full variable domain (remainder filled in from reference TRBV30 and TRBJ1-1): SQTIHQWPATLVQPVGSPLSLECTVEGTSNPNLYWYRQAAGRGLQLLFYSVGIGQISSEVPQNLSASRPQDRQFILSSKKLLLSDSGFYLCACEEGGAFFGQGTRLTVV.

V gene TRBV28 combines with J gene TRBJ1-2; 7 bases are shared with TRBD1. Germline V gene sequence: CDR1 MDHEN, CDR2 SYDVKM. The V segment lost 0 bases and the J segment 4 bases; nucleotides outside the gene matches: 8. This CDR3 spans 16 amino acids. The CDR3 region is CASSLWPGQTTYGYTF. The CDR3 coding sequence is TGTGCCAGCAGTTTATGGCCGGGACAGACGACCTATGGCTACACCTTC.